This T cell receptor (beta chain) appears in the sequencing data of a study of identifying expanded T cells in peripheral blood. Study-wide results and caveats: Variance in clone template counts between roughly two-week samples significantly increased with total template count across all healthy donors. Differentially abundant clones: 1 to 1.5 between replicates, about 15 at roughly 15 days, 19 to 20 at four.

The table came from immunoSEQ multiplex PCR; TCRdb's copy has only in-frame clones and leaves some out. The sample holds under 110,000 clones; 87% are singletons and the top ten take about 18%. Collection occurred without any documented infections or immune events in donors. About this clone: Its target is unknown.

This CDR3 has 15 amino acids. V lost 6 bases to trimming and J lost 5 bases; unmatched junction nucleotides: 8. Germline loops: CDR1 MDHEN, CDR2 SYDVKM. The specimen was blood. This receptor was taken from a person aged 18 to 69 in good health. This chain joins TRBV28 and TRBJ1-1; 11 bases fit TRBD1. The CDR3 DNA follows: TGTGCCAGCAGCCGGACAGGGGGCGCCTGGACTGAAGCTTTCTTT. Its translation is CASSRTGGAWTEAFF.